This T cell receptor beta chain was obtained from a study of blood T cell repertoires in COVID-19. Study context: Acute and convalescent COVID-19 specimens originated in the United States, Italy and Spain. The cDNA or gDNA used as material had been derived from T cells, B-cell-depleted T cells, or PBMCs.

The protocol was immunoSEQ multiplex PCR, while the TCRdb copy is restricted to in-frame clones and leaves out a portion. The sample yields over 300,000 clones, 85% to 90% seen once. Germline CDR1 is MGHRA and CDR2 is YSYEKL. V dropped 4 bases and J dropped 0 bases, with 12 bases sitting between them. CDR3 size: 16 residues. Recovered status applied to Cohort 3 donors who had two consecutive negative PCRs. It also applied to those with clearance or with symptom resolution. The chain links TRBV4-1 to TRBJ1-4; no clear D. Source material: PBMCs or T cells enriched from blood (not recorded which). This clonotype was obtained from a woman under 30 who had recovered from COVID-19. DNA of the CDR3: TGCGCCAGCAGCCCCCAGCCAGGCCCAACTAATGAAAAACTGTTTTTT. Amino acids: CASSPQPGPTNEKLFF.